This TCR beta chain was recovered during a study of cytomegalovirus exposure and HLA in healthy donors. CDR3 size: 13 residues. V dropped 3 bases and J dropped 1 base, with 6 bases sitting between them. Per the germline V gene, CDR1 is SNHLY and CDR2 is FYNNEI. The study ran its PCR with 60 Vbeta and 13 Jbeta primers. Assay: immunoSEQ multiplex PCR; the TCRdb copy retains only in-frame clones and omits some. The sample consists of some 150,000 clones, 65% to 85% of them appearing once. The chain is built from TRBV2 and TRBJ1-1; no clear D gene. This receptor was identified in a woman in her fifties or sixties in good health and CMV-seropositive. Sequences were obtained from PBMCs. In DNA, the CDR3 is TGTGCCAGCAGTGACAACAGGAACACTGAAGCTTTCTTT. Amino acid sequence: CASSDNRNTEAFF.